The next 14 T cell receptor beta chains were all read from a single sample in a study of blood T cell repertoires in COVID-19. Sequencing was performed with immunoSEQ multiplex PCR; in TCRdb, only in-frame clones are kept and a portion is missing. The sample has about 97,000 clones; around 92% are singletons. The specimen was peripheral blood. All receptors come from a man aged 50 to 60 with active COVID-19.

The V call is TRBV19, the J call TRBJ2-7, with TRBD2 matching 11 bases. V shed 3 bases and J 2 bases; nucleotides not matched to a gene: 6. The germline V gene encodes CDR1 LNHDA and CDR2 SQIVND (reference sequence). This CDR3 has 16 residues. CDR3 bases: TGTGCCAGTAGTATTGGGACTAGCGGACCAACCTACGAGCAGTACTTC. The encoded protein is CASSIGTSGPTYEQYF.

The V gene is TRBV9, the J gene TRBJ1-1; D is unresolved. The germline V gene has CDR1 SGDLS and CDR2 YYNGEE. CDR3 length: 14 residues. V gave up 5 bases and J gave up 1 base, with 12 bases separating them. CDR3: CASSLFPGNTEAFF. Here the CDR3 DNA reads TGTGCCAGCAGTCTTTTTCCAGGGAACACTGAAGCTTTCTTT.

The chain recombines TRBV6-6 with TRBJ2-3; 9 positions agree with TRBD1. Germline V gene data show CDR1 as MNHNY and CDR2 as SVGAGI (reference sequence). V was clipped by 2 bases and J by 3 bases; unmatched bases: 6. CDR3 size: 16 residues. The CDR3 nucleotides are TGTGCCAGCAGTTACCGAGGACAGGGGTTGACAGATACGCAGTATTTT. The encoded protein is CASSYRGQGLTDTQYF.

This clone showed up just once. In DNA form, the CDR3 reads TGTGCCAGCAGTGGAGCGGGACAGGGACTCTACGAGCAGTACTTC. This translates into CASSGAGQGLYEQYF. This sequence joins TRBV28 and TRBJ2-7; 9 bases align to TRBD1. The CDR3 is 15 residues long. Per the germline V gene, CDR1 is MDHEN and CDR2 is SYDVKM. J gave up 3 bases and V 5 bases, and 8 bases lay outside the gene matches.

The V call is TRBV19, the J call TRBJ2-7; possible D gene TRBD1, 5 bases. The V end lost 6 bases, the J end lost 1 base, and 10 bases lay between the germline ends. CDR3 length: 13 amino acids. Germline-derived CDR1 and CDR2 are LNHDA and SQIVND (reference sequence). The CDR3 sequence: CASSPDRSYEQYF. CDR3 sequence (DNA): TGTGCCAGTAGCCCCGACAGATCCTACGAGCAGTACTTC.

CDR3 residues: CASRSSGTGRQPQHF. The DNA of the CDR3 is TGTGCCAGCAGATCATCCGGGACAGGGAGGCAGCCCCAGCATTTT. The chain couples TRBV28 to TRBJ1-5, with 9 bases lining up with TRBD1. Germline loops: CDR1 MDHEN, CDR2 SYDVKM. The CDR3 has 15 amino acids. J was trimmed by 7 bases and V by 6 bases; bases with no gene match: 10. Variable domain in full (rest from reference TRBV28 and TRBJ1-5): DVKVTQSSRYLVKRTGEKVFLECVQDMDHENMFWYRQDPGLGLRLIYFSYDVKMKEKGDIPEGYSVSREKKERFSLILESASTNQTSMYLCASRSSGTGRQPQHFGDGTRLSIL.

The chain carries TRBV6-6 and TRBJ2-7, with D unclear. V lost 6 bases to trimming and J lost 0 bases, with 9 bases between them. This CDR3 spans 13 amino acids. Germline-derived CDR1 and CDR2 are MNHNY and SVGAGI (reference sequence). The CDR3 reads CASSPQRSYEQYF. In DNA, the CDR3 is TGTGCCAGCAGCCCCCAGCGCTCCTACGAGCAGTACTTC.

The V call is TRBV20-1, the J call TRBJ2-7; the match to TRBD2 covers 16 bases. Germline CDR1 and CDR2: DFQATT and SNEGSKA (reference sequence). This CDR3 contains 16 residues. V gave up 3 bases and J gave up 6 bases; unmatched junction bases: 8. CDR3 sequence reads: CSASGGTSGRASEQYF. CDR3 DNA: TGCAGTGCTAGTGGAGGGACTAGCGGGAGGGCCAGCGAGCAGTACTTC.

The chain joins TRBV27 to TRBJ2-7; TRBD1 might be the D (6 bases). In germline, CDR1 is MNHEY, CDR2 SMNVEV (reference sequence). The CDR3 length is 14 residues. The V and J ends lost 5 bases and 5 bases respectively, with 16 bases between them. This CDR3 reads CASSPWGPRDEQYF. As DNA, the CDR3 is TGTGCCAGCAGTCCTTGGGGGCCTAGGGACGAGCAGTACTTC.

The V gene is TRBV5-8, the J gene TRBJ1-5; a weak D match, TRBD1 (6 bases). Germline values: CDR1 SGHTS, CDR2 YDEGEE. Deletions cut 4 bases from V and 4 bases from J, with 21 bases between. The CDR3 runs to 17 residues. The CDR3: CASSIVYLRGRNQPQHF. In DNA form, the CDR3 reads TGTGCCAGCAGCATCGTCTACTTGAGGGGGAGAAATCAGCCCCAGCATTTT.

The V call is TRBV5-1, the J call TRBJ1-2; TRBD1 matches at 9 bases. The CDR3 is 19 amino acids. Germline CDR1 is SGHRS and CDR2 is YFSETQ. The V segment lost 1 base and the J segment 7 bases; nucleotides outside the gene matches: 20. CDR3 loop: CASSLTDPSTGTGSVGYTF. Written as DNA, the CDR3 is TGCGCCAGCAGCTTGACGGACCCCTCGACCGGGACAGGGTCGGTTGGCTACACCTTC.

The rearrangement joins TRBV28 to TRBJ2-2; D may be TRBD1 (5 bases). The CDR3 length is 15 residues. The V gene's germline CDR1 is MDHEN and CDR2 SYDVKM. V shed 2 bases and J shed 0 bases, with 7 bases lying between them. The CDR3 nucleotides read TGTGCCAGCAGTTTAGACAGCACGAACACCGGGGAGCTGTTTTTT. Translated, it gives CASSLDSTNTGELFF.

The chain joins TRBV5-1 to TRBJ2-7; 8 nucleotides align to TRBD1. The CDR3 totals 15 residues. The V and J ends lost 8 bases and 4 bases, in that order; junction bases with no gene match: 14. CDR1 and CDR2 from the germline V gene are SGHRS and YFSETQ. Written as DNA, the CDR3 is TGCGCCAGGGGGGACAGGCGAACCCCCGTGTACGAGCAGTACTTC. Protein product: CARGDRRTPVYEQYF.

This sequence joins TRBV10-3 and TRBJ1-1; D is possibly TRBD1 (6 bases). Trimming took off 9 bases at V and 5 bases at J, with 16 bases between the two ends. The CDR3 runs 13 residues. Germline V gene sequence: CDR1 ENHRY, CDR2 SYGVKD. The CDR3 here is CAIQAQGLTEAFF. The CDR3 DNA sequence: TGTGCCATTCAGGCGCAGGGGCTGACTGAAGCTTTCTTT.